The 22 T cell receptor beta chains given below trace back to one sample, sequenced in a study of T cells in Graves' hyperthyroidism and ophthalmopathy. Using RNA transcripts as the source, TCR beta CDR3 regions were amplified. TCR CDR3 regions were first amplified by RT-PCR with HTBI primers. MiXCR, applied by TCRdb to the multiplex PCR reads, yields one record per CDR3 protein. The table shows around 600,000 distinct CDR3 sequences, with 13% to 15% occurring only once. Sequencing was performed on blood. These receptors originate from a woman between 18 and 30 years old with Graves' ophthalmopathy.

There are a few counts of this clonotype. CDR3 DNA sequence: TGTGCCAGTAGGTTCTCGGAGAGAACTAACTATGGCTACACCTTC. Encoded protein: CASRFSERTNYGYTF. The V gene is TRBV11-2, the J gene TRBJ1-2; D uncertain. Germline assignment: CDR1 SGHAT and CDR2 FQNNGV. The CDR3 has 15 amino acids. The V gene lost 9 bases and the J gene lost 0 bases, with 17 bases spanning the gap.

The chain has TRBV11-2 and TRBJ2-7; perhaps TRBD1 as D (6 bases). The germline CDR1 and CDR2 sequences are SGHAT and FQNNGV. The CDR3 sequence is 13 residues long. V was cut by 4 bases and J by 9 bases, with 16 bases left in between. CDR3 protein: CASSSDRRGGQYF. Here the CDR3 DNA reads TGTGCCAGCAGCTCCGACAGGCGAGGCGGGCAGTACTTC.

This clonotype showed up many times. V is TRBV2 and J is TRBJ2-7; 10 nucleotides match TRBD2. This CDR3 region has 14 residues. Germline-derived CDR1 and CDR2 are SNHLY and FYNNEI. V was pared by 4 bases and J by 5 bases, with 5 bases of the junction left unmatched. DNA of the CDR3: TGTGCCAGCAGTGCGGAGCGGGAGGGAGACGAGCAGTACTTC. Residues: CASSAEREGDEQYF.

This clonotype was counted at least ten times. This chain connects TRBV27 to TRBJ1-2; 8 bases agree with TRBD1. Germline CDR1 is MNHEY and CDR2 is SMNVEV (reference sequence). This CDR3 comprises 14 residues. V gave up 2 bases and J gave up 6 bases; unmatched junction bases: 5. The CDR3 is CASSLVGQGNGYTF. In DNA form, the CDR3 reads TGTGCCAGCAGTTTAGTCGGACAGGGTAATGGCTACACCTTC.

On this clonotype itself: One base away lies a much larger clone, so this may be a sequencing read error. Likely a read error: the CDR3 ends without its conserved phenylalanine or tryptophan. V usage is TRBV28 and J usage is TRBJ1-6, with D tentatively TRBD1 (6 bases). The germline CDR1 and CDR2 sequences are MDHEN and SYDVKM. The germline V and J ends were trimmed by 7 bases and 4 bases, with 8 bases remaining between them. The CDR3 is made up of 13 amino acids. The CDR3 protein is CASNGQYNSPLHL. The DNA of the CDR3 is TGTGCCAGCAACGGACAGTATAATTCACCCCTCCACCTT.

This clonotype was observed a handful of times. The junction shows a germline mismatch at one end, possibly a read error. V and J are TRBV6-2 or TRBV6-3 and TRBJ2-7; D gene ambiguous. The CDR3 consists of 12 residues. The germline CDR1 and CDR2 sequences are MNHEY and SVGEGT. CDR3 sequence reads: CASSYGLLVRFF. CDR3 bases: TGTGCCAGCAGTTACGGGCTCCTCGTGCGGTTCTTC.

The chain is built from TRBV20-1 and TRBJ2-3; 9 nucleotides line up with TRBD2. CDR3 length: 16 residues. Trimming at V came to 5 bases and at J to 4 bases, leaving 13 bases not matched to a gene. Germline assignment: CDR1 DFQATT and CDR2 SNEGSKA (reference sequence). CDR3 nucleotides: TGCAGTGCTCCACGGGGTAGCGGGGGCTATGCAGATACGCAGTATTTT. Its protein product is CSAPRGSGGYADTQYF.

This clonotype was recorded a few times. V gene TRBV7-9 combines with J gene TRBJ1-5, with D possibly TRBD1 on 6 matching bases. The CDR3 has 14 amino acids. CDR1 and CDR2 from the germline V gene are SEHNR and FQNEAQ (reference sequence). Trimming stripped 4 bases from V and 4 bases from J, with 11 bases between. The CDR3 sequence is CASSSGGRNQPQHF. CDR3 coding DNA: TGTGCCAGCAGCTCGGGGGGCAGGAATCAGCCCCAGCATTTT.

The rearrangement joins TRBV5-6 to TRBJ2-5; D uncertain. The CDR3 has 14 amino acids. Germline V gives CDR1 SGHDT, CDR2 YYEEEE. V shed 0 bases and J shed 3 bases, with 9 bases lying between them. The CDR3 spells CASSLGQIEETQYF. The CDR3 DNA reads TGTGCCAGCAGCTTGGGCCAGATAGAAGAGACCCAGTACTTC.

The sample holds many counts of this clonotype. V is TRBV28 and J is TRBJ1-5; D is ambiguous. V was shortened by 5 bases and J by 6 bases, with 11 bases between the two germline ends. This CDR3 contains 13 residues. Germline lookup yields CDR1 MDHEN and CDR2 SYDVKM. CDR3 amino acids: CASSPGPLQPQHF. The CDR3 bases are TGTGCCAGCAGTCCTGGTCCCCTTCAGCCCCAGCATTTT. Together with reference TRBV28 and TRBJ1-5, the CDR3 gives the full variable domain: DVKVTQSSRYLVKRTGEKVFLECVQDMDHENMFWYRQDPGLGLRLIYFSYDVKMKEKGDIPEGYSVSREKKERFSLILESASTNQTSMYLCASSPGPLQPQHFGDGTRLSIL.

This clonotype was detected ten times or more. The chain links TRBV28 to TRBJ2-1, with D tentatively TRBD1 or TRBD2 (5 bases each). This CDR3 is 14 amino acids long. The germline V and J ends were trimmed by 8 bases and 12 bases, with 23 bases remaining between them. CDR1 and CDR2 (germline): MDHEN, SYDVKM. In DNA, the CDR3 is TGTGCCAGCGGGATCGACCGGGACCCCGGCGGGCAGTTCTTC. As protein: CASGIDRDPGGQFF. Full variable domain (outside the CDR3, taken from reference TRBV28 and TRBJ2-1): DVKVTQSSRYLVKRTGEKVFLECVQDMDHENMFWYRQDPGLGLRLIYFSYDVKMKEKGDIPEGYSVSREKKERFSLILESASTNQTSMYLCASGIDRDPGGQFFGPGTRLTVL.

This clonotype was observed many times. V is TRBV7-2 and J is TRBJ1-2; D is possibly TRBD1 (5 bases). The germline CDR1 and CDR2 sequences are SGHTA and FQGNSA. There are 13 residues in the CDR3. V gave up 5 bases and J gave up 4 bases, with 11 bases separating them. CDR3: CASSREGSYGYTF. The CDR3 nucleotides read TGTGCCAGCAGCCGTGAGGGGAGCTATGGCTACACCTTC.

The V and J genes are TRBV19 and TRBJ2-3; D is undetermined. V was clipped by 10 bases and J by 5 bases, with 13 bases between them. CDR3 size: 12 residues. In germline, CDR1 is LNHDA, CDR2 SQIVND (reference sequence). The CDR3 nucleotides are TGTGCCACCATTTCTGACGGAGATACGCAGTATTTT. Translating gives CATISDGDTQYF.

This clonotype turned up a few times. The chain carries TRBV7-9 and TRBJ1-5; TRBD1 is a possible D gene (5 bases). Germline-derived CDR1 and CDR2 are SEHNR and FQNEAQ (reference sequence). V shed 0 bases and J shed 5 bases, with 20 bases lying between them. This CDR3 comprises 18 residues. CDR3 nucleotide sequence: TGTGCCAGCAGCTTAGCGGCGGAATGGGGCCGGAAGGATCAGCCCCAGCATTTT. Translation gives CASSLAAEWGRKDQPQHF.

Concerning this clonotype itself: A much bigger clone sits one base away, suggesting this may be a read error. V gene TRBV5-6 combines with J gene TRBJ2-1; D unresolved. The CDR3 is made up of 14 amino acids. The V gene's germline CDR1 is SGHDT and CDR2 YYEEEE. CDR3 DNA: TGTACCAGCAGCTTGGTCAGTAGTCGCAATGAGCAGTTCTTC. This encodes CTSSLVSSRNEQFF.

This clonotype has just a few counts. The CDR3 spells CSVGWSGTEQYF. The CDR3 nucleotides are TGCAGCGTGGGCTGGAGCGGGACCGAGCAGTACTTC. The chain recombines TRBV20-1 with TRBJ2-7; 7 bases map to TRBD2. The germline CDR1 and CDR2 sequences are DFQATT and SNEGSKA (reference sequence). This CDR3 has 12 amino acids.

This clonotype was found many times. This chain connects TRBV30 to TRBJ2-3; no reliable D call. CDR1 and CDR2 from the germline V gene are GTSNPN and SVGIG (reference sequence). Trimming removed 3 bases at V and 2 bases at J, with 9 bases between. This CDR3 has 13 amino acids. The CDR3 spells CAWRRQSTDTQYF. CDR3 nucleotides: TGTGCCTGGAGGCGCCAGTCCACAGATACGCAGTATTTT.

Ten or more counts support this clonotype. The rearrangement joins TRBV12-3 or TRBV12-4 to TRBJ2-5, with 11 bases that match TRBD2. The CDR3 length is 17 residues. Losses at the gene ends were 5 bases for V and 3 bases for J; bases not matched to a gene: 11. The CDR3 nucleotides read TGTGCCAGCAGTCCGCCCCTACTAGCGGGAGAGGAAGAGACCCAGTACTTC. Translation gives CASSPPLLAGEEETQYF.

This clonotype was recorded many times. This chain connects TRBV24-1 to TRBJ2-3; weak D call: TRBD2 (6 bases). The germline V gene encodes CDR1 KGHDR and CDR2 SFDVKD. The length of the CDR3 is 16 residues. Trimming took off 0 bases at V and 6 bases at J, with 15 bases between the two ends. DNA for the CDR3: TGTGCCACCAGTGATTTGTTCGGGAGCGATTTCGATACGCAGTATTTT. Translating it yields CATSDLFGSDFDTQYF.

This clonotype was seen ten or more times. This chain joins TRBV20-1 and TRBJ2-1; D remains unclear. Germline-derived CDR1 and CDR2 are DFQATT and SNEGSKA (reference sequence). This CDR3 has 12 residues. The ends were cut back, 6 bases at V and 6 bases at J, with 12 bases in the middle. CDR3 amino acids: CSAPNSPNEQFF. CDR3 DNA sequence: TGCAGTGCCCCTAATAGCCCCAATGAGCAGTTCTTC.

There are a few counts of this clonotype. The chain carries TRBV6-1 and TRBJ2-1; TRBD1 matches at 8 bases. CDR3 length: 14 amino acids. Germline CDR1 and CDR2: MNHNS and SASEGT. V shed 3 bases, J shed 7 bases, and the junction held 5 bases outside the gene matches. This CDR3 is CASSDRGPLNEQFF. CDR3 coding DNA: TGTGCCAGCAGTGACAGGGGGCCACTTAATGAGCAGTTCTTC.

This clonotype has a count of ten or more. The chain is built from TRBV27 and TRBJ2-7; 13 positions agree with TRBD2. The germline gives CDR1 MNHEY, CDR2 SMNVEV (reference sequence). The CDR3 covers 14 residues. V shed 4 bases and J 9 bases; nucleotides not matched to a gene: 6. The chain's CDR3 is CASSSTSGRVRQYF. In nucleotides, the CDR3 is TGTGCCAGCAGTTCCACTAGCGGGAGGGTGCGGCAGTACTTC.